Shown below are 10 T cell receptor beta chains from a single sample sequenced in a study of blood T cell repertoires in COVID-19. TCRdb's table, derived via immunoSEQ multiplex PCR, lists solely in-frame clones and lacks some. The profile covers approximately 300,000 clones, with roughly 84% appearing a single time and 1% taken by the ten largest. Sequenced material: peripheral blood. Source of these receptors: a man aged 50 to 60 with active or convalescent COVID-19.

The CDR3 region has the DNA TGTGCCAGCAGCCTCGAAGGGGAGGGAGGAGAAAAACTGTTTTTT. Protein sequence: CASSLEGEGGEKLFF. The rearrangement links TRBV7-9 to TRBJ1-4; D might be TRBD1 (5 bases). Germline V lookup: CDR1 SEHNR, CDR2 FQNEAQ (reference sequence). This CDR3 region has 15 residues. Trimming pared 5 bases from V and 8 bases from J, leaving 18 bases between.

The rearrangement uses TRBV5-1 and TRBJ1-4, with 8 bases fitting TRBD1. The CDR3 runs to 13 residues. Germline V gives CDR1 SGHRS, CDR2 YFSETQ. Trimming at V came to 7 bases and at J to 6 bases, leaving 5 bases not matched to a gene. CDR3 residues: CASRGQGHEKLFF. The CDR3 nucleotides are TGCGCCAGCCGCGGACAGGGACATGAAAAACTGTTTTTT.

The CDR3, as DNA: TGCGCCAGCACCAGGCCAGGGGTTATGAATGAGCAGTTCTTC. Translating it yields CASTRPGVMNEQFF. The V gene is TRBV4-3, the J gene TRBJ2-1; D is perhaps TRBD1 (6 bases). Deletions cut 7 bases from V and 7 bases from J, with 17 bases between. The CDR3 is made up of 14 amino acids. In germline, CDR1 is LGHNA, CDR2 YSLEER.

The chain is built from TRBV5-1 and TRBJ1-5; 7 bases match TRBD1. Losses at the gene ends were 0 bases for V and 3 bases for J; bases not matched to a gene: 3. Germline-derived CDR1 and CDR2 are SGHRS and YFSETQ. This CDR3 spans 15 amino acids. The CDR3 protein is CASSLAGQLNQPQHF. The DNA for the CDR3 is TGCGCCAGCAGCTTGGCGGGACAGCTCAATCAGCCCCAGCATTTT. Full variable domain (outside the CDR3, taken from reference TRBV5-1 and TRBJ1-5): KAGVTQTPRYLIKTRGQQVTLSCSPISGHRSVSWYQQTPGQGLQFLFEYFSETQRNKGNFPGRFSGRQFSNSRSEMNVSTLELGDSALYLCASSLAGQLNQPQHFGDGTRLSIL.

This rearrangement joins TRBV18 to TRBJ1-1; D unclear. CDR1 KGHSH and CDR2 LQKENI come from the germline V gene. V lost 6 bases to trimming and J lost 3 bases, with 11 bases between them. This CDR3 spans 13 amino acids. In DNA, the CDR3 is TGTGCCAGCTCGACAACCGGCGACACTGAAGCTTTCTTT. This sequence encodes CASSTTGDTEAFF. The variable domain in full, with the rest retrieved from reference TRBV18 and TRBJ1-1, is NAGVMQNPRHLVRRRGQEARLRCSPMKGHSHVYWYRQLPEEGLKFMVYLQKENIIDESGMPKERFSAEFPKEGPSILRIQQVVRGDSAAYFCASSTTGDTEAFFGQGTRLTVV.

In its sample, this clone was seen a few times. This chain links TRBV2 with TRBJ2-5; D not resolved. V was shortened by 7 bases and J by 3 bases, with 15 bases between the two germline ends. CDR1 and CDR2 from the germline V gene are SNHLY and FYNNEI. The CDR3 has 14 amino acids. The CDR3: CASTPNTEKETQYF. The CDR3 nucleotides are TGTGCCAGCACCCCGAATACGGAGAAAGAGACCCAGTACTTC.

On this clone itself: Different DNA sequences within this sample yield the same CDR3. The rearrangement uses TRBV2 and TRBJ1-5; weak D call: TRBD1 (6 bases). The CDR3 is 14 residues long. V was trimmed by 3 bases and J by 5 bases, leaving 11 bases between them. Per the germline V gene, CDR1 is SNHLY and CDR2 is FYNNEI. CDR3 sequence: CASSENRDDQPQHF. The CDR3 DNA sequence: TGTGCCAGCAGTGAGAACAGGGATGATCAGCCCCAGCATTTT.

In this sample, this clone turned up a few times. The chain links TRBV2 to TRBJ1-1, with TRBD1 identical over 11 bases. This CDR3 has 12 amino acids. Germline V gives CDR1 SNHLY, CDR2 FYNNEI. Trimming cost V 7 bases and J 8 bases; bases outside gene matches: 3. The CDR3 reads CASNGQGAEAFF. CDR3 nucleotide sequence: TGTGCCAGCAATGGACAGGGGGCAGAAGCTTTCTTT.

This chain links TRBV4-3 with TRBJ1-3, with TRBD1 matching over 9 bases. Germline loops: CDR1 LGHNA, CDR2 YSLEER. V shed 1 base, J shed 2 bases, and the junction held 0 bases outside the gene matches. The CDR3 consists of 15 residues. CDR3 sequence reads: CASSQGQGAGNTIYF. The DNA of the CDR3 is TGCGCCAGCAGCCAAGGACAGGGGGCTGGAAACACCATATATTTT.

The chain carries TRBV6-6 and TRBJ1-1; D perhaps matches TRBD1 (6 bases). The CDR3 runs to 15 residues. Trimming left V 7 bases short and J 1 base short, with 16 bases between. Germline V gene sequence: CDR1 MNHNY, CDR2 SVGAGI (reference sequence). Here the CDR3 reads CASTNPGGKNTEAFF. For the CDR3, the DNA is TGTGCCAGCACCAACCCGGGGGGCAAGAACACTGAAGCTTTCTTT.